The clone carrying this TCR beta chain has only one observation. Original handling: The authors estimated nucleated cell counts from reference gene primer amplification. Here immunoSEQ multiplex PCR was the method, and the copy in TCRdb shows in-frame clones only, minus some. V and J calls plus clone size are reproduced from that table; the DNA served to infer D and trimming. Counted here are around 110,000 clones, about 89% occurring once; the ten biggest clones make up roughly 1.2%. The record originates from a study of blood T cell repertoires in COVID-19. Across the whole study: COVID-19 samples collected from the United States, Italy and Spain covered acute and convalescent phases.

Looked up from germline, CDR1 is MGHRA and CDR2 is YSYEKL. V trimming: 6 bases; J trimming: 8 bases; junction bases outside the gene matches: 8. There are 14 residues in the CDR3. The rearrangement uses TRBV4-1 and TRBJ2-1, with TRBD2 identical over 9 bases. The sequence was collected from a woman aged 30 to 39 with acute or convalescent COVID-19. The sequencing sample was made of peripheral blood. CDR3 bases: TGCGCCAGCAGACCGGGACTAGCTGTCGATGAGCAGTTCTTC. It is translated as CASRPGLAVDEQFF.